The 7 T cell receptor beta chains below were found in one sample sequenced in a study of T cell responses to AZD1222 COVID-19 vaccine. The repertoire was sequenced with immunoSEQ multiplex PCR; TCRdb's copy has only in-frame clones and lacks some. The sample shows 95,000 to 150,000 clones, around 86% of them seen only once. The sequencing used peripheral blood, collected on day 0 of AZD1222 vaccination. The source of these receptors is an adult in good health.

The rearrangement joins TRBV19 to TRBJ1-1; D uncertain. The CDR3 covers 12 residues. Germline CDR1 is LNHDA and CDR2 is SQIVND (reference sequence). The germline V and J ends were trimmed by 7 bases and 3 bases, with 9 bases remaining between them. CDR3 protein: CASTIGYTEAFF. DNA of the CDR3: TGTGCCAGTACAATAGGGTACACTGAAGCTTTCTTT.

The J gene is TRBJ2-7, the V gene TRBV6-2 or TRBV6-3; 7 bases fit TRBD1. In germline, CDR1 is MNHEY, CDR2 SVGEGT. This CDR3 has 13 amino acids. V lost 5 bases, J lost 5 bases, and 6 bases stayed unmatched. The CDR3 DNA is TGTGCCAGCAGTCCGACAGGGATCCACGAGCAGTACTTC. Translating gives CASSPTGIHEQYF.

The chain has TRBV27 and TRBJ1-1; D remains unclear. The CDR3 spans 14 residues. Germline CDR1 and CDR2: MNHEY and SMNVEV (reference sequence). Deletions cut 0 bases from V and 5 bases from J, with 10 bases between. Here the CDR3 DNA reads TGTGCCAGCAGTTTATCGGTGGGAGGAACTGAAGCTTTCTTT. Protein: CASSLSVGGTEAFF.

The CDR3, as DNA: TGTGCCAGCAGTTGGGGGCAGACGGCTAAGCAGTTCTTC. Translated: CASSWGQTAKQFF. The J gene is TRBJ2-1, the V gene TRBV6-5, with a weak D call TRBD1 (6 bases). V lost 4 bases to trimming and J lost 11 bases, with 15 bases between them. The CDR3 runs to 13 residues. Looked up from germline, CDR1 is MNHEY and CDR2 is SVGAGI.

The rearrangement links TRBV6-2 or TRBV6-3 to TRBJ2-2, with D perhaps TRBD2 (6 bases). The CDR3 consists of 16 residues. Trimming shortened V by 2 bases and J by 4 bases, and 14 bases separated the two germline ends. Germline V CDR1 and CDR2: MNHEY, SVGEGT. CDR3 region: CASSYRGSGTTGELFF. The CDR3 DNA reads TGTGCCAGCAGTTACCGGGGTAGCGGAACCACCGGGGAGCTGTTTTTT.

The CDR3 region has the DNA TGCGCCAGCAGCCAAGTTGGCAGAAGAAACTATGGCTACACCTTC. This translates into CASSQVGRRNYGYTF. The V gene is TRBV4-1, the J gene TRBJ1-2; D unresolved. The CDR3 is made up of 15 amino acids. Germline V gene lookup returns CDR1 MGHRA and CDR2 YSYEKL. Trimming pared 1 base from V and 2 bases from J, leaving 11 bases between.

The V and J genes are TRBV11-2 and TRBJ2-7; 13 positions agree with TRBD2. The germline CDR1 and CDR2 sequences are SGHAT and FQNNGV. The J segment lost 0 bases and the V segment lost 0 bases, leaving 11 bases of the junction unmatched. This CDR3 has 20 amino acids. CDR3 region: CASSLELGLAGRFLSYEQYF. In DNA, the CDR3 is TGTGCCAGCAGCTTAGAACTGGGACTAGCGGGGAGATTCCTCTCCTACGAGCAGTACTTC.